This T cell receptor gamma chain came from a study of Vδ1+ human thymocytes. General study findings and limits: In the thymus, TRG and TRD repertoires looked highly polyclonal with Gaussian CDR3 lengths.

Extracted RNA was reverse transcribed into cDNA. Multiplex PCR used pooled V-gene forward primers and a constant-region reverse primer to amplify CDR3s. TCRdb re-called the multiplex PCR reads through CATT. The table includes some 11,000 gamma-chain clones, over 40% detected once. Looked up from germline, CDR1 is GITISATS and CDR2 is ISYDGTV (reference sequence). The CDR3 loop spans 11 amino acids. The ends lost 2 bases at V and 16 bases at J; junction bases unmatched: 11. This clone was recorded a few times. Its antigen is still unknown. This receptor was identified in a boy in the first two years of life who had congenital heart surgery. The chain employs TRGV9 and TRGJ1 or TRGJ2. The sequenced material came from Vdelta1+ gamma-delta thymocytes from the thymus. Subset defined: FACS-sorted CD3+ TCRalphabeta- TCRVdelta1+ TCRVdelta2- thymocytes. The CDR3 loop is CALWEELRTLF. The CDR3 DNA sequence: TGTGCCTTGTGGGAGGAACTTAGGACCCTCTTT.